These 19 T cell receptor beta chains originate from one sample sequenced in a study of blood T cell repertoires in COVID-19. The data were produced by immunoSEQ multiplex PCR, yet TCRdb's version contains in-frame clones alone and is incomplete. Of tens of thousands of clones listed, approximately 83% are singletons. Sequencing input: peripheral blood. These receptors all come from an elderly man with acute or convalescent COVID-19.

This chain links TRBV3-1 (or the pseudogene TRBV3-2) with TRBJ2-1; a weak D match, TRBD2 (6 bases). Trimming shortened V by 2 bases and J by 4 bases, and 24 bases separated the two germline ends. This CDR3 is built from 19 residues. Germline V gene sequence: CDR1 LGHDT, CDR2 YNNKEL (reference sequence). The CDR3 nucleotides are TGTGCCAGCAGCCAACGTCTCATAATCGGGGGTTTAAGGTACAATGAGCAGTTCTTC. Translating gives CASSQRLIIGGLRYNEQFF.

The chain recombines TRBV11-3 with TRBJ2-7; a possible D gene is TRBD1 (5 bases). Germline CDR1 reads SGHNT; CDR2 reads YENEEA. The CDR3 loop spans 13 amino acids. Trimming removed 5 bases from V and 0 bases from J, with 8 bases in between. CDR3 bases: TGTGCCAGCAGCCGACAGAGCTCCTACGAGCAGTACTTC. This encodes CASSRQSSYEQYF.

This chain joins TRBV19 and TRBJ1-5; D is unresolved. Trimming stripped 5 bases from V and 4 bases from J, with 9 bases between. The CDR3 contains 13 residues. Germline CDR1 LNHDA, CDR2 SQIVND (reference sequence). CDR3 in DNA: TGTGCCAGTAGTCCGGGAATGAATCAGCCCCAGCATTTT. Protein sequence: CASSPGMNQPQHF.

CDR3 region: CASSLGGQGAGNTIYF. For the CDR3, the DNA is TGTGCCAGCAGCTTAGGGGGTCAGGGGGCAGGAAACACCATATATTTT. This chain links TRBV7-2 with TRBJ1-3; 8 nucleotides agree with TRBD1. The CDR3 has 16 amino acids. J lost 4 bases, V lost 1 base, and 6 bases had no gene match. Germline loops: CDR1 SGHTA, CDR2 FQGNSA. Full variable domain (outside the CDR3, taken from reference TRBV7-2 and TRBJ1-3): GAGVSQSPSNKVTEKGKDVELRCDPISGHTALYWYRQSLGQGLEFLIYFQGNSAPDKSGLPSDRFSAERTGGSVSTLTIQRTQQEDSAVYLCASSLGGQGAGNTIYFGEGSWLTVV.

The sample holds one count of this clone. The genes are TRBV7-9 and TRBJ2-7; TRBD1 is a possible D gene (6 bases). The V gene lost 4 bases and the J gene lost 4 bases, with 26 bases spanning the gap. The CDR3 runs 18 residues. Germline V gene lookup returns CDR1 SEHNR and CDR2 FQNEAQ (reference sequence). The DNA of the CDR3 is TGTGCCAGCAGCTCGGACCTCCGGGACACCCGAGGGGCTTACGAGCAGTACTTC. Translation gives CASSSDLRDTRGAYEQYF.

This chain connects TRBV7-3 to TRBJ2-7, with D possibly matching TRBD2 (5 bases). V lost 1 base and J lost 1, with 14 bases in between. Germline V gene sequence: CDR1 SGHTA, CDR2 FQGTGA. CDR3 size: 16 residues. CDR3 loop: CASSLISSPISYEQYF. In nucleotides, the CDR3 is TGTGCCAGCAGCTTAATATCTAGCCCTATTTCCTACGAGCAGTACTTC.

The chain joins TRBV5-6 to TRBJ1-1; tentatively, D is TRBD1 (5 bases). CDR3 length: 15 amino acids. Trimming took off 2 bases at V and 3 bases at J, with 14 bases between the two ends. From germline, CDR1 is SGHDT and CDR2 YYEEEE. CDR3 sequence (DNA): TGTGCCAGCAGCTTCCTCGGGGGTCAGGACACTGAAGCTTTCTTT. Its protein product is CASSFLGGQDTEAFF.

The V and J genes are TRBV2 and TRBJ2-5; TRBD2 is a possible D gene (7 bases). V was cut by 6 bases and J by 1 base, with 9 bases left in between. CDR3 length equals 13 residues. Germline assignment: CDR1 SNHLY and CDR2 FYNNEI. The CDR3 loop is CASRRGGQETQYF. DNA of the CDR3: TGTGCCAGCAGAAGGGGGGGCCAAGAGACCCAGTACTTC.

V gene TRBV9 combines with J gene TRBJ1-5, with no clear D. The V gene lost 3 bases and the J gene lost 7 bases, with 14 bases spanning the gap. This CDR3 is built from 14 residues. Looked up from germline, CDR1 is SGDLS and CDR2 is YYNGEE. The CDR3 here is CASSALETIQPQHF. CDR3 bases: TGTGCCAGCAGCGCCCTAGAGACCATCCAGCCCCAGCATTTT. Full variable domain (missing parts from reference TRBV9 and TRBJ1-5): DSGVTQTPKHLITATGQRVTLRCSPRSGDLSVYWYQQSLDQGLQFLIQYYNGEERAKGNILERFSAQQFPDLHSELNLSSLELGDSALYFCASSALETIQPQHFGDGTRLSIL.

The V and J genes are TRBV18 and TRBJ2-5; TRBD1 is a possible D gene (6 bases). Trimming shortened V by 3 bases and J by 1 base, and 9 bases separated the two germline ends. In germline, CDR1 is KGHSH, CDR2 LQKENI. The CDR3 is 14 amino acids. DNA of the CDR3: TGTGCCAGCTCACCCCTGGACAGCCAAGAGACCCAGTACTTC. It specifies CASSPLDSQETQYF.

The genes are TRBV19 and TRBJ1-5, with a possible D match to TRBD1 (5 bases). The V gene's germline CDR1 is LNHDA and CDR2 SQIVND (reference sequence). The V end lost 7 bases, the J end lost 7 bases, and 23 bases lay between the germline ends. The CDR3 contains 16 residues. CDR3 sequence: CASNLRRGRGGQPQHF. Written as DNA, the CDR3 is TGTGCCAGTAACCTAAGGAGGGGCCGGGGTGGGCAGCCCCAGCATTTT.

This clone was seen once. In DNA form, the CDR3 reads TGTGCCATCAGCCCCGATGAGGCAGGGGTTCAGTACTTC. It yields the protein CAISPDEAGVQYF. This chain connects TRBV10-3 to TRBJ2-7, with D possibly matching TRBD1 (6 bases). CDR3 size: 13 residues. Trimming removed 6 bases from V and 10 bases from J, with 19 bases in between. The germline gives CDR1 ENHRY, CDR2 SYGVKD.

The chain has TRBV2 and TRBJ1-6; D may be TRBD1 (5 bases). Germline-derived CDR1 and CDR2 are SNHLY and FYNNEI. The CDR3 is 15 residues long. Trimming stripped 0 bases from V and 14 bases from J, with 17 bases between. The CDR3 DNA is TGTGCCAGCAGTGAAGCGGACATCGGAGCTCCGACCCTCCACTTT. Its translation: CASSEADIGAPTLHF.

As concerns this clone: The sample contains more than one DNA sequence encoding this CDR3. The chain joins TRBV5-1 to TRBJ1-2; the D is unclear. Trimming took off 4 bases at V and 4 bases at J, with 8 bases between the two ends. From germline, CDR1 is SGHRS and CDR2 YFSETQ. The CDR3 sequence is 12 residues long. CDR3 nucleotide sequence: TGCGCCAGCAGCGTAACGGGCTATGGCTACACCTTC. Protein: CASSVTGYGYTF.

The chain couples TRBV2 to TRBJ1-1; 7 bases are a match to TRBD1. The V gene end was trimmed by 2 bases and the J gene end by 3 bases; junction bases not matched to a gene: 6. Per germline, CDR1 SNHLY and CDR2 FYNNEI. The CDR3 contains 15 residues. The chain's CDR3 is CASSEQGGRDTEAFF. As DNA, the CDR3 is TGTGCCAGCAGTGAACAGGGGGGACGGGACACTGAAGCTTTCTTT.

V is TRBV6-5 and J is TRBJ1-1; a weak D match, TRBD1 (5 bases). CDR3 length equals 12 residues. Germline V CDR1 and CDR2: MNHEY, SVGAGI. Trimming took off 5 bases at V and 5 bases at J, with 9 bases between the two ends. Here the CDR3 reads CASSRGKTEAFF. The CDR3 DNA reads as TGTGCCAGCAGTCGGGGGAAGACTGAAGCTTTCTTT.

The genes are TRBV27 and TRBJ2-3, with D possibly matching TRBD1 (5 bases). Germline CDR1 reads MNHEY; CDR2 reads SMNVEV (reference sequence). The CDR3 is 12 amino acids. The germline V and J ends were trimmed by 5 bases and 3 bases, with 6 bases remaining between them. The CDR3 loop is CASSQGTDTQYF. For the CDR3, the DNA is TGTGCCAGCAGTCAGGGTACAGATACGCAGTATTTT.

The J gene is TRBJ2-1, the V gene TRBV12-3 or TRBV12-4; possible D gene TRBD1, 6 bases. This CDR3 comprises 11 residues. V was shortened by 6 bases and J by 11 bases, with 11 bases between the two germline ends. This CDR3 is CASSQGQKQFF. Written as DNA, the CDR3 is TGTGCCAGCAGCCAAGGACAGAAGCAGTTCTTC.

The chain joins TRBV18 to TRBJ1-5, with 7 bases identical to TRBD1. There are 15 residues in the CDR3. V was clipped by 1 base and J by 4 bases; unmatched bases: 4. CDR1 and CDR2 (germline): KGHSH, LQKENI. In DNA, the CDR3 is TGTGCCAGCTCACCACGACAGGGCGCAAATCAGCCCCAGCATTTT. As protein: CASSPRQGANQPQHF.